A single sample gave rise to the 30 T cell receptor beta chains below, sequenced in a study of vaccination and CD4 T cells after COVID-19. An Oncomine TCR Beta short-read assay was used to sequence the DNA from cultured CD4+ T cells. One entry per CDR3 protein, called by TCRdb with MiXCR from the PCR reads. The sample has 12,000 or so distinct CDR3 sequences, approximately 43% seen once. For these receptors, no antigen is known. Treatment noted: approximately 9-day PBMC culture with coronavirus spike peptide pools or control peptides (ViraFEST assay). The material sequenced was CD4+ T cells from blood, cultured in vitro. The receptors derive from a human donor who had recovered from COVID-19.

This clonotype has more than one count but fewer than ten. The CDR3 region is CASTPTGVNTEAFF. The DNA for the CDR3 is TGTGCCAGCACCCCAACAGGGGTGAACACTGAAGCTTTCTTT. The chain links TRBV6-2 or TRBV6-3 to TRBJ1-1; 7 bases fit TRBD1. The junction had 5 bases not matched to a gene; V was cut back by 7 bases and J by 0 bases. Per germline, CDR1 MNHEY and CDR2 SVGEGT. CDR3 size: 14 residues.

This clonotype has more than one count but fewer than ten. The V call is TRBV6-2 or TRBV6-3, the J call TRBJ2-7; 9 bases agree with TRBD1. The CDR3 extends over 18 amino acids. V shed 2 bases, J shed 0 bases, and the junction held 11 bases outside the gene matches. Germline V lookup: CDR1 MNHEY, CDR2 SVGEGT. CDR3 sequence (DNA): TGTGCCAGCAGTTACGCGGGACAGGGCTCTCGACTCTCCTACGAGCAGTACTTC. Translating gives CASSYAGQGSRLSYEQYF.

The rearrangement uses TRBV20-1 and TRBJ2-1, with 10 bases matching TRBD2. This CDR3 comprises 16 residues. The V gene's germline CDR1 is DFQATT and CDR2 SNEGSKA (reference sequence). J lost 8 bases, V lost 4 bases, and 14 bases had no gene match. The CDR3 DNA follows: TGCAGTGCTACGGGGACCCTAGCGGGAGCATTCGATGAGCAGTTCTTC. It specifies CSATGTLAGAFDEQFF.

V and J are TRBV6-2 or TRBV6-3 and TRBJ1-5; unclear D gene. Germline loops: CDR1 MNHEY, CDR2 SVGEGT. Trimming took 4 bases from V and 5 from J, leaving 9 bases between them. The CDR3 has 13 residues. The CDR3 sequence: CASSWRSDQPQHF. The CDR3 coding sequence is TGTGCCAGCAGTTGGCGCAGTGATCAGCCCCAGCATTTT.

This clonotype is labeled medium-sized (0.01 to 0.1%). DNA for the CDR3: TGTGCCAGCCAACGGGGGTTGGACCCGGGGTCTGAAGCTTTCTTT. It encodes CASQRGLDPGSEAFF. The rearrangement uses TRBV19 and TRBJ1-1, with D possibly being TRBD1 (5 bases). The CDR3 is 15 residues long. V lost 9 bases, J lost 6 bases, and 23 bases lay in between. From germline, CDR1 is LNHDA and CDR2 SQIVND (reference sequence).

This chain connects TRBV28 to TRBJ1-5; a possible D gene is TRBD1 (5 bases). CDR3 length: 13 amino acids. Germline CDR1 is MDHEN and CDR2 is SYDVKM. V shed 5 bases and J shed 3 bases, with 8 bases lying between them. CDR3 loop: CASSRQINQPQHF. The CDR3 DNA reads as TGTGCCAGCAGTCGACAGATCAATCAGCCCCAGCATTTT. The variable domain in full, completed from reference TRBV28 and TRBJ1-5, reads DVKVTQSSRYLVKRTGEKVFLECVQDMDHENMFWYRQDPGLGLRLIYFSYDVKMKEKGDIPEGYSVSREKKERFSLILESASTNQTSMYLCASSRQINQPQHFGDGTRLSIL.

This sequence joins TRBV6-1 and TRBJ1-5; D not resolved. Trimming stripped 10 bases from V and 4 bases from J, with 14 bases between. Germline V CDR1 and CDR2: MNHNS, SASEGT. The CDR3 covers 13 residues. CDR3 region: CATQEIGNQPQHF. CDR3 coding DNA: TGTGCCACCCAGGAAATCGGGAATCAGCCCCAGCATTTT.

The CDR3 region has the DNA TGCAGTGCTAGAGGACAGGGGGGCTCTGGGGCCAACGTCCTGACTTTC. This gives the protein CSARGQGGSGANVLTF. This rearrangement joins TRBV20-1 to TRBJ2-6; 9 positions match TRBD1. Germline V gene lookup returns CDR1 DFQATT and CDR2 SNEGSKA (reference sequence). This CDR3 has 16 residues. V lost 1 base to trimming and J lost 0 bases; unmatched junction nucleotides: 1.

The chain recombines TRBV19 with TRBJ1-2; D is uncertain. V was pared by 2 bases and J by 9 bases, with 16 bases between. CDR3 length: 14 amino acids. CDR1 and CDR2 (germline): LNHDA, SQIVND (reference sequence). The CDR3 region has the DNA TGTGCCAGTAGTATACAAACCAATAGGAAAAGCTACACCTTC. Protein product: CASSIQTNRKSYTF.

This clonotype was observed a few times. The chain carries TRBV10-1 and TRBJ2-5; perhaps TRBD1 as D (6 bases). This CDR3 has 15 residues. CDR1 and CDR2 (germline): WNHNN, SYGVQD (reference sequence). Trimming stripped 0 bases from V and 4 bases from J, with 12 bases between. CDR3 coding DNA: TGCGCCAGCAGTGAGTCAGCAGGGGCAGGAGAGACCCAGTACTTC. This sequence encodes CASSESAGAGETQYF.

The genes are TRBV25-1 and TRBJ2-1, with D perhaps matching TRBD2 (5 bases). The CDR3 runs 14 residues. Germline CDR1 is MGHDK and CDR2 is SYGVNS. V was clipped by 4 bases and J by 3 bases, with 10 bases between them. CDR3 residues: CASSGSSHYNEQFF. DNA for the CDR3: TGTGCCAGCAGTGGGTCTAGCCACTACAATGAGCAGTTCTTC.

This chain connects TRBV6-1 to TRBJ2-1; D gene uncertain. The CDR3 spans 11 residues. From germline, CDR1 is MNHNS and CDR2 SASEGT. Trimming removed 2 bases from V and 10 bases from J, with 6 bases in between. Written as DNA, the CDR3 is TGTGCCAGCAGTGAAATAAGGGAGCAGTTCTTC. Protein: CASSEIREQFF.

V and J are TRBV6-5 and TRBJ1-6, with unresolved D. CDR3 length: 12 amino acids. In germline, CDR1 is MNHEY, CDR2 SVGAGI. Trimming took 3 bases from V and 7 from J, leaving 4 bases between them. CDR3 protein: CASSYRNSPLHF. CDR3 DNA: TGTGCCAGCAGTTATAGGAATTCACCCCTCCACTTT.

The V and J genes are TRBV2 and TRBJ1-1; no definite D call. The CDR3 loop spans 12 amino acids. V lost 0 bases and J lost 3, with 2 bases in between. In germline, CDR1 is SNHLY, CDR2 FYNNEI. Here the CDR3 DNA reads TGTGCCAGCAGTGAAGCGTACACTGAAGCTTTCTTT. It is translated as CASSEAYTEAFF. Supplemented by reference TRBV2 and TRBJ1-1, the full variable domain reads EPEVTQTPSHQVTQMGQEVILRCVPISNHLYFYWYRQILGQKVEFLVSFYNNEISEKSEIFDDQFSVERPDGSNFTLKIRSTKLEDSAMYFCASSEAYTEAFFGQGTRLTVV.

The chain employs TRBV7-2 and TRBJ2-5; possibly TRBD2 for D (6 bases). Germline CDR1 reads SGHTA; CDR2 reads FQGNSA. V lost 1 base, J lost 4 bases, and 13 bases lay in between. This CDR3 is built from 15 residues. CDR3 DNA sequence: TGTGCCAGCAGCTTAGTAGATGCGGAGGGAGAGACCCAGTACTTC. Translation: CASSLVDAEGETQYF. Looking up the rest from reference TRBV7-2 and TRBJ2-5 gives the full variable domain: GAGVSQSPSNKVTEKGKDVELRCDPISGHTALYWYRQSLGQGLEFLIYFQGNSAPDKSGLPSDRFSAERTGGSVSTLTIQRTQQEDSAVYLCASSLVDAEGETQYFGPGTRLLVL.

This clonotype was seen a handful of times. The chain carries TRBV11-1 and TRBJ2-3, with 12 bases that match TRBD2. CDR1 is SGHAT, CDR2 FQDESV, per germline (reference sequence). The V segment lost 4 bases and the J segment 6 bases; nucleotides outside the gene matches: 2. The CDR3 length is 14 residues. CDR3 region: CASSSSGRGDTQYF. The CDR3 bases are TGTGCCAGCAGCTCTAGCGGGAGGGGGGATACGCAGTATTTT.

The chain is built from TRBV10-3 and TRBJ1-5; 7 bases align to TRBD1. The CDR3 length is 17 residues. V was pared by 0 bases and J by 4 bases, with 9 bases of the junction left unmatched. Per germline, CDR1 ENHRY and CDR2 SYGVKD. The CDR3 loop reads CAISESLTGVRNQPQHF. The CDR3 nucleotides are TGTGCCATCAGTGAGTCTCTCACAGGGGTTCGTAATCAGCCCCAGCATTTT.

The chain has TRBV20-1 and TRBJ2-4; the match to TRBD1 covers 8 bases. This CDR3 spans 13 amino acids. The germline gives CDR1 DFQATT, CDR2 SNEGSKA (reference sequence). The V gene end was trimmed by 3 bases and the J gene end by 8 bases; junction bases not matched to a gene: 6. This CDR3 reads CSARRQGAYIQYF. The CDR3 DNA follows: TGCAGTGCTAGGCGGCAGGGGGCTTACATTCAGTACTTC.

In this sample, this clonotype turned up a few times. The chain joins TRBV11-2 to TRBJ1-2; no clear D. The CDR3 runs to 13 residues. The ends were cut back, 5 bases at V and 7 bases at J, with 14 bases in the middle. The V gene's germline CDR1 is SGHAT and CDR2 FQNNGV. The CDR3 DNA follows: TGTGCCAGCAGCCCTGGATCGGCCTCTGGCTACACCTTC. It yields the protein CASSPGSASGYTF.

The J gene is TRBJ1-1, the V gene TRBV19, with D tentatively TRBD1 (5 bases). The CDR3 runs to 15 residues. Trimming shortened V by 6 bases and J by 0 bases, and 14 bases separated the two germline ends. Germline CDR1 LNHDA, CDR2 SQIVND (reference sequence). In nucleotides, the CDR3 is TGTGCCAGTAGAAATCAGGGAAATATGAACACTGAAGCTTTCTTT. Protein sequence: CASRNQGNMNTEAFF.

In its sample, this clonotype ranks as large. This chain links TRBV20-1 with TRBJ2-5, with 10 bases that match TRBD1. The V and J ends lost 5 bases and 4 bases, in that order; junction bases with no gene match: 4. The length of the CDR3 is 13 residues. Germline lookup yields CDR1 DFQATT and CDR2 SNEGSKA (reference sequence). The CDR3 is CSAGDRGGETQYF. The CDR3 coding sequence is TGCAGTGCTGGGGACAGGGGTGGAGAGACCCAGTACTTC.

The chain combines TRBV7-2 with TRBJ2-5; D might be TRBD2 (5 bases). The CDR3 loop spans 15 amino acids. The V gene's germline CDR1 is SGHTA and CDR2 FQGNSA. V was clipped by 5 bases and J by 1 base, with 14 bases between them. The CDR3 DNA reads as TGTGCCAGCAGCCAAAGAGGGCGGACCCAAGAGACCCAGTACTTC. As protein: CASSQRGRTQETQYF.

Of note for this clonotype: One end of the junction varies from germline; a read error may be responsible. This chain joins TRBV11-3 and TRBJ2-6, with D possibly being TRBD2 (6 bases). The length of the CDR3 is 15 residues. Germline loops: CDR1 SGHNT, CDR2 YENEEA. The CDR3 DNA follows: TGTGCCGGCAGCGGCGGGACCGGTGGGGCCAACGTCCTGACTTTC. Translated, it gives CAGSGGTGGANVLTF.

This chain uses TRBV7-9 with TRBJ1-1, with 7 nucleotides matching TRBD1. The CDR3 runs 13 residues. V lost 8 bases, J lost 4 bases, and 7 bases stayed unmatched. CDR1 and CDR2 (germline): SEHNR, FQNEAQ (reference sequence). The CDR3 here is CASQTGVGTEAFF. Written as DNA, the CDR3 is TGTGCCAGCCAAACAGGGGTAGGCACTGAAGCTTTCTTT.

This clonotype is judged medium-sized (0.01 to 0.1%). CDR3 region: CASSESVGLASGNTIYF. In DNA form, the CDR3 reads TGTGCCAGCAGTGAATCTGTGGGGTTAGCTTCTGGAAACACCATATATTTT. V gene TRBV6-1 combines with J gene TRBJ1-3; no firm D call. CDR1 and CDR2 from the germline V gene are MNHNS and SASEGT. This CDR3 contains 17 residues. Between the trimmed V and J ends, which lost 2 bases and 1 base, there was a span of 15 bases.

The chain is built from TRBV19 and TRBJ2-1; D may match TRBD1 or TRBD2 (7 bases each). Germline values: CDR1 LNHDA, CDR2 SQIVND (reference sequence). The length of the CDR3 is 15 residues. V dropped 7 bases and J dropped 6 bases, with 19 bases sitting between them. CDR3 residues: CASKSGGRGFNEQFF. CDR3 in DNA: TGTGCCAGTAAATCGGGAGGCAGGGGGTTCAATGAGCAGTTCTTC. The full variable domain, in which reference TRBV19 and TRBJ2-1 provide the parts outside the CDR3, is DGGITQSPKYLFRKEGQNVTLSCEQNLNHDAMYWYRQDPGQGLRLIYYSQIVNDFQKGDIAEGYSVSREKKESFPLTVTSAQKNPTAFYLCASKSGGRGFNEQFFGPGTRLTVL.

Of note for this clonotype: An end of the junction differs from the germline gene, which may be a read error. The chain couples TRBV19 to TRBJ1-2, with D maybe TRBD1 (5 bases). This CDR3 contains 14 residues. From germline, CDR1 is LNHDA and CDR2 SQIVND (reference sequence). The CDR3 here is CASSIRVGSFGYAF. Here the CDR3 DNA reads TGTGCCAGTAGTATCAGGGTCGGTTCATTTGGCTACGCCTTC.

The V gene is TRBV3-1, the J gene TRBJ1-1; maybe TRBD1 (6 bases). The germline V gene has CDR1 LGHDT and CDR2 YNNKEL (reference sequence). V was shortened by 5 bases and J by 5 bases, with 15 bases between the two germline ends. The CDR3 extends over 14 amino acids. The CDR3 DNA reads TGTGCCAGCAGCTTCGGAGGGGGGCGGACTGAAGCTTTCTTT. It specifies CASSFGGGRTEAFF.

The V gene is TRBV11-2, the J gene TRBJ1-1, with D perhaps matching TRBD1 (6 bases). The CDR3 extends over 14 amino acids. Germline V gene data show CDR1 as SGHAT and CDR2 as FQNNGV. V lost 5 bases and J lost 0, with 10 bases in between. This CDR3 reads CASSPGTLNTEAFF. CDR3 in DNA: TGTGCCAGCAGCCCCGGGACATTGAACACTGAAGCTTTCTTT. The variable domain in full, completed from reference TRBV11-2 and TRBJ1-1, reads EAGVAQSPRYKIIEKRQSVAFWCNPISGHATLYWYQQILGQGPKLLIQFQNNGVVDDSQLPKDRFSAERLKGVDSTLKIQPAKLEDSAVYLCASSPGTLNTEAFFGQGTRLTVV.

V usage is TRBV29-1 and J usage is TRBJ2-7; D tentatively reads TRBD1 or TRBD2 (6 bases each). Trimming removed 7 bases from V and 6 bases from J, with 22 bases in between. This CDR3 has 14 residues. Per the germline V gene, CDR1 is SQVTM and CDR2 is ANQGSEA. CDR3 sequence (DNA): TGCAGCGCGGGACGGGGGCTCTCCTCTCGCGAGCAGTACTTC. This translates into CSAGRGLSSREQYF.